This TCR beta chain was obtained from a study of regulatory T cells in long-lasting Graves disease. The sample holds a few counts of this clonotype. As yet, its antigen is unknown. Time point reported: newly diagnosed GD, antithyroid drugs for less than 3 months. PBMCs provided the RNA from which the TCR library was made. Arm-PCR with iRepertoire HTBI primers amplified the CDR3 regions for these TCR beta libraries. MiXCR, run by TCRdb on the multiplex PCR reads, gives a single entry per CDR3 protein. This sample has about 430,000 distinct CDR3 sequences; about 15% occur once, and the top ten carry about 7.8%. Study conclusions and caveats: Study of thyroid tissue was not done, with only peripheral blood studied.

Another study also made use of these data, one on T cells in Graves' hyperthyroidism and ophthalmopathy. That source reports: Patients were excluded for uncontrolled infection, other autoimmune disease, pregnancy or lactation. From stable hyperthyroidism, ophthalmopathy was set apart by a 13 V-J model.

This receptor was obtained from a woman aged 35 to 49 with Graves disease. This material consisted of peripheral blood mononuclear cells (PBMCs), taken at new diagnosis, from a patient treated with antithyroid drugs.

The CDR3 bases are TGTGCCTGGACCGGGAGACAGGGGGCTTTAGGGGATTCACCCCTCCACTTT. Amino acid sequence: CAWTGRQGALGDSPLHF. The V and J genes are TRBV30 and TRBJ1-6; 10 positions agree with TRBD1. CDR1 and CDR2 from the germline V gene are GTSNPN and SVGIG (reference sequence). This CDR3 has 17 amino acids. V dropped 4 bases and J dropped 8; count of bases not matched to a gene: 14.